Listed below are T cell receptor beta chains from one sample, sequenced in a study of control samples from healthy donors and cancer patients. Sequencing was performed with immunoSEQ multiplex PCR; in TCRdb, only in-frame clones are kept and a portion is missing. The sample records about 220,000 clones, over 90% being singletons. Sequenced: blood. The receptor source for this set is a man aged 50 or older in good health. Each CDR3 is given without its conserved first and last residue. Only some rows state a clone size, as once, few, many or a class for expanded clones.

size	V	J	CDR3
-	TRBV7-9	TRBJ2-4	ASSLVGGIKNIQY
-	TRBV7-8	TRBJ2-2	ASSLGLPGELF
-	TRBV7-2	TRBJ2-5	ASSFVFQETQY
once	TRBV6-5	TRBJ1-5	ASRTQGAGWQPQH
-	TRBV30	TRBJ1-3	AWNTGVNTIY
-	TRBV19	TRBJ1-2	ASSTPSRGGGTSDYGYT
-	TRBV7-2	TRBJ2-3	ASSLALWDTQY
-	TRBV2	TRBJ1-2	ASSNLWTGGYGYT
-	TRBV5-1	TRBJ1-1	ASSPRQGANTEAF
-	TRBV6-6	TRBJ2-3	ASRQGATDTQY
-	TRBV24-1	TRBJ1-2	ATSARGYGYT